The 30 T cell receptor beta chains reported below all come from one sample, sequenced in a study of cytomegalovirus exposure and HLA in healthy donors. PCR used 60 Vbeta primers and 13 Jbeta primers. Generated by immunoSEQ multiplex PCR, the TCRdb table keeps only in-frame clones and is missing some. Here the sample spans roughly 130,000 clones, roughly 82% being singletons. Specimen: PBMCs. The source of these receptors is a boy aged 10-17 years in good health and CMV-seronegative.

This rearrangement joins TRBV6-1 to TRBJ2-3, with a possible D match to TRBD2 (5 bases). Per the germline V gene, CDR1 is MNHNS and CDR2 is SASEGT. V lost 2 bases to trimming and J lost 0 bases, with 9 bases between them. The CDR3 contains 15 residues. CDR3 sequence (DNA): TGTGCCAGCAGTGAAACCCGGACTAGCACAGATACGCAGTATTTT. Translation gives CASSETRTSTDTQYF.

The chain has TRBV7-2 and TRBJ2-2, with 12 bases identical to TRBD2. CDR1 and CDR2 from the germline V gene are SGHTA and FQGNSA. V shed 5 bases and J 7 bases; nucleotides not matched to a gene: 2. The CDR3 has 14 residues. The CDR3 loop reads CASSRLAGVGELFF. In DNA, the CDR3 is TGTGCCAGCAGCCGACTAGCGGGAGTCGGGGAGCTGTTTTTT.

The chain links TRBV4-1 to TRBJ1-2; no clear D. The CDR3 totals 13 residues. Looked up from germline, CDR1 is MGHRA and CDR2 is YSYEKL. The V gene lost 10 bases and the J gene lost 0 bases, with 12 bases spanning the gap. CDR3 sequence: CATTHSPNYGYTF. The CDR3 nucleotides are TGCGCCACTACACACAGTCCTAACTATGGCTACACCTTC.

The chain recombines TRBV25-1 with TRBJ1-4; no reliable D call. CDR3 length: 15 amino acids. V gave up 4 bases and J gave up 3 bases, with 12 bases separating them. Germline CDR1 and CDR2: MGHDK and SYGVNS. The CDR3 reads CASSGRSPPNEKLFF. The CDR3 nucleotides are TGTGCCAGCAGTGGGAGGAGCCCTCCTAATGAAAAACTGTTTTTT.

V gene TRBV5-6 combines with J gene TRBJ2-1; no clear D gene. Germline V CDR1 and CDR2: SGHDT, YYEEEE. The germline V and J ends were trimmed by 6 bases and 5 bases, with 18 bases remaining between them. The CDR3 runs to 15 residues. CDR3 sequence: CASNSHPPAHNEQFF. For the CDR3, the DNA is TGTGCCAGCAACTCCCACCCCCCCGCCCACAATGAGCAGTTCTTC. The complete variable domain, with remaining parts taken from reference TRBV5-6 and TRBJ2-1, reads DAGVTQSPTHLIKTRGQQVTLRCSPKSGHDTVSWYQQALGQGPQFIFQYYEEEERQRGNFPDRFSGHQFPNYSSELNVNALLLGDSALYLCASNSHPPAHNEQFFGPGTRLTVL.

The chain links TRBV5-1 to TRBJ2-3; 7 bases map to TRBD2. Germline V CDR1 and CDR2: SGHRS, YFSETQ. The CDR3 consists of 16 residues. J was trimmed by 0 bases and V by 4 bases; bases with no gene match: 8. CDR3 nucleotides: TGCGCCAGCAGCACCCCTAGCGGCCCTAGCACAGATACGCAGTATTTT. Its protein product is CASSTPSGPSTDTQYF.

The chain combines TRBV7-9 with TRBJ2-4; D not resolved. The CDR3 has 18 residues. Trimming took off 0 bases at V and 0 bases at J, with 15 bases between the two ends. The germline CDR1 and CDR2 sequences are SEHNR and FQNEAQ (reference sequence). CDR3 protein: CASSLALEASLAKNIQYF. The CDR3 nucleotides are TGTGCCAGCAGCTTAGCGCTGGAAGCGAGCCTAGCCAAAAACATTCAGTACTTC. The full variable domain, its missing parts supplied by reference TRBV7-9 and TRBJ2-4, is DTGVSQNPRHKITKRGQNVTFRCDPISEHNRLYWYRQTLGQGPEFLTYFQNEAQLEKSRLLSDRFSAERPKGSFSTLEIQRTEQGDSAMYLCASSLALEASLAKNIQYFGAGTRLSVL.

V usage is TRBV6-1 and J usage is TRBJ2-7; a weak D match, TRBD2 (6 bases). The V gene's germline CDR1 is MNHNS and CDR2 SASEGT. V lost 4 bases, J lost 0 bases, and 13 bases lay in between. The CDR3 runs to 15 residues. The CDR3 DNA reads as TGTGCCAGCAGTGGGGGAGGTGACTCCTCCTACGAGCAGTACTTC. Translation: CASSGGGDSSYEQYF.

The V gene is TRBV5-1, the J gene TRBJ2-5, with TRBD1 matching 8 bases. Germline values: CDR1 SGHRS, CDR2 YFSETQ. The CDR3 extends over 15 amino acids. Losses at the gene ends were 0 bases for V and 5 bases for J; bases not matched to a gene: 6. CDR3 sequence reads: CASSLAQGARETQYF. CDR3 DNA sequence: TGCGCCAGCAGCTTGGCCCAGGGGGCCAGGGAGACCCAGTACTTC.

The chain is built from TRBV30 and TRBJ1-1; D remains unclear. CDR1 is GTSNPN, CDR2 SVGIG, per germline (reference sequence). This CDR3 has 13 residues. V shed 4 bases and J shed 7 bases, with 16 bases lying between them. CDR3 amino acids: CAWTERNFNEAFF. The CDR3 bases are TGTGCCTGGACCGAAAGAAACTTTAATGAAGCTTTCTTT. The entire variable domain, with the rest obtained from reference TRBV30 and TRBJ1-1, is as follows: SQTIHQWPATLVQPVGSPLSLECTVEGTSNPNLYWYRQAAGRGLQLLFYSVGIGQISSEVPQNLSASRPQDRQFILSSKKLLLSDSGFYLCAWTERNFNEAFFGQGTRLTVV.

CDR3 nucleotide sequence: TGTGCCAGCAGCTTAGGCAGGGATCGAGAGACCCAGTACTTC. It is translated as CASSLGRDRETQYF. This rearrangement joins TRBV7-2 to TRBJ2-5; TRBD1 is a possible D gene (5 bases). V was pared by 1 base and J by 4 bases, with 10 bases between. This CDR3 is 14 amino acids long. Germline lookup yields CDR1 SGHTA and CDR2 FQGNSA.

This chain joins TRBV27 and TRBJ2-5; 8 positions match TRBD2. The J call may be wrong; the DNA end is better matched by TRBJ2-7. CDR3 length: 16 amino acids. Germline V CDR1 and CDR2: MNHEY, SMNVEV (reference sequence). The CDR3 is CASSPAGGGTSYEQYF. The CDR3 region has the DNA TGTGCCAGCAGTCCCGCCGGGGGGGGCACCTCCTACGAGCAGTACTTC.

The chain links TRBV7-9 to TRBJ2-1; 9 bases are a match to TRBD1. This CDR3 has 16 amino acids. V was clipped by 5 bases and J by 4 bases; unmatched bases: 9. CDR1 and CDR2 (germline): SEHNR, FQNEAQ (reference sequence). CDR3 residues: CASSPVDRGIYNEQFF. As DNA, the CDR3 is TGTGCCAGCAGCCCGGTGGACAGGGGAATTTACAATGAGCAGTTCTTC.

The CDR3 is CASSHPILGQRRGHEQYF. CDR3 nucleotide sequence: TGCGCCAGCAGCCACCCCATCCTAGGACAGAGAAGGGGTCACGAGCAGTACTTC. The gene calls are TRBV4-3 and TRBJ2-7; a weak D match, TRBD1 (6 bases). The CDR3 spans 18 residues. Looked up from germline, CDR1 is LGHNA and CDR2 is YSLEER. V lost 3 bases and J 5 bases, leaving 26 bases between the germline ends.

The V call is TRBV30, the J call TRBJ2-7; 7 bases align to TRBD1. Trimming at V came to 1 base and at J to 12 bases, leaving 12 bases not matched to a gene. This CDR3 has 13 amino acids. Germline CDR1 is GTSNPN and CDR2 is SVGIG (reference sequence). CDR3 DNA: TGTGCCTGGAGTGGACAGGGCCCCAAGGTGAGGTACTTC. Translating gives CAWSGQGPKVRYF.

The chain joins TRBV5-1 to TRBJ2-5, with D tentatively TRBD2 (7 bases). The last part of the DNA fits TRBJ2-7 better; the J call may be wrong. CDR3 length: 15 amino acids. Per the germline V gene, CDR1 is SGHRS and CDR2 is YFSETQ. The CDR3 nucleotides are TGCGCCAGCAGCTTGGTCGGGGGGCTCTCCTACGAGCAGTACTTC. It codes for CASSLVGGLSYEQYF.

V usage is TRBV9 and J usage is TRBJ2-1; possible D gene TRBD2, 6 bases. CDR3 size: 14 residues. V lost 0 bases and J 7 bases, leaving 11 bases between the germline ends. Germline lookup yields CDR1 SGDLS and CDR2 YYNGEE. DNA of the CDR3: TGTGCCAGCAGCGTAGGGCGGGGCCTAAATGAGCAGTTCTTC. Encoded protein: CASSVGRGLNEQFF.

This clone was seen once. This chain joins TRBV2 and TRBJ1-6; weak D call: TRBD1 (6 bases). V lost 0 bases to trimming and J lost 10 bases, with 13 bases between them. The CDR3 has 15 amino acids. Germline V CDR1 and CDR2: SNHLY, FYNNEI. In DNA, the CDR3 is TGTGCCAGCAGTGAAGCGCCCTGGGGGCAATCACCCCTCCACTTT. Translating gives CASSEAPWGQSPLHF.

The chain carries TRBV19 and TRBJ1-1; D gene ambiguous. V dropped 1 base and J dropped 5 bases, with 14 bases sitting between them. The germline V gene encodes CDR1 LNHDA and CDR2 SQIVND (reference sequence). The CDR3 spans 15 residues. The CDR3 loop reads CASSIGGPVGTEAFF. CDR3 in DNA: TGTGCCAGTAGTATAGGAGGGCCCGTGGGGACTGAAGCTTTCTTT.

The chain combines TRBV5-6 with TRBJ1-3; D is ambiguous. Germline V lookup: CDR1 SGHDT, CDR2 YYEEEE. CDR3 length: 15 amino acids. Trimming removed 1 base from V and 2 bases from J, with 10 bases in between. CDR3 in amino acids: CASSLMTGTGNTIYF. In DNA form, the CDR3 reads TGTGCCAGCAGCTTGATGACGGGTACTGGAAACACCATATATTTT.

The CDR3 here is CASSLDRVSAEAFF. CDR3 DNA sequence: TGTGCCAGCAGCTTGGACAGGGTGAGCGCTGAAGCTTTCTTT. The chain joins TRBV5-6 to TRBJ1-1; the D gene is possibly TRBD1 (6 bases). The ends were cut back, 0 bases at V and 6 bases at J, with 12 bases in the middle. Germline V gene lookup returns CDR1 SGHDT and CDR2 YYEEEE. The CDR3 totals 14 residues. Full variable domain (outside the CDR3, taken from reference TRBV5-6 and TRBJ1-1): DAGVTQSPTHLIKTRGQQVTLRCSPKSGHDTVSWYQQALGQGPQFIFQYYEEEERQRGNFPDRFSGHQFPNYSSELNVNALLLGDSALYLCASSLDRVSAEAFFGQGTRLTVV.

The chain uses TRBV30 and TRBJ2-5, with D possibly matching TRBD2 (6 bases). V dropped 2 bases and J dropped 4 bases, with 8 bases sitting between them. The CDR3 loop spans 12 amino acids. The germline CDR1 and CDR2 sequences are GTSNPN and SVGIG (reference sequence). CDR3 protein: CAWSTGRETQYF. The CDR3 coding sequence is TGTGCCTGGAGTACCGGGAGAGAGACCCAGTACTTC.

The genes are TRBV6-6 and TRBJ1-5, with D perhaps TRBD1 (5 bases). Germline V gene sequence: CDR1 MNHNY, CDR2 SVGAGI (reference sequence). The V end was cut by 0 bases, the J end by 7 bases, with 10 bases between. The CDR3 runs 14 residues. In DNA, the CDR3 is TGTGCCAGCAGTTACTCCGGGGGAGGGCAGCCCCAGCATTTT. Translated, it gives CASSYSGGGQPQHF.

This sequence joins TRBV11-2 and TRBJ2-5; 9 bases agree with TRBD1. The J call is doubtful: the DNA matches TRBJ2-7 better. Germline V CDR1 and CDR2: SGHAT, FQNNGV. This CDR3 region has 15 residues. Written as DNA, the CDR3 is TGTGCCAGCAGCTACGCCGGGACAGGGTACGGCGAGCAGTACTTC. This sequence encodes CASSYAGTGYGEQYF.

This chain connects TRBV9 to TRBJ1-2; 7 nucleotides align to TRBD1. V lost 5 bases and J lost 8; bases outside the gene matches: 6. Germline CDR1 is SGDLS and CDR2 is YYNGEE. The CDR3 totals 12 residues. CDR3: CASRGPRGGYTF. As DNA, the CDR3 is TGTGCCAGCAGGGGGCCCAGGGGGGGCTACACCTTC.

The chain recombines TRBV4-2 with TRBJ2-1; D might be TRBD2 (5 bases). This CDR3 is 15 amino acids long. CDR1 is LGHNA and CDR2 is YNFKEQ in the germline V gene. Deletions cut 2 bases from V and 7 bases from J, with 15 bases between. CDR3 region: CASSQSGILGNEQFF. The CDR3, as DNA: TGTGCCAGCAGCCAATCCGGGATTTTGGGGAATGAGCAGTTCTTC.

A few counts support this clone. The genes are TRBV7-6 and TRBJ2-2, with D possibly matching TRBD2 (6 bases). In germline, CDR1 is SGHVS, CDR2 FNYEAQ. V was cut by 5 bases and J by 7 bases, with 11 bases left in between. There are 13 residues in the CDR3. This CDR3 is CASSHGTYGELFF. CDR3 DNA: TGTGCCAGCAGCCACGGGACTTACGGGGAGCTGTTTTTT. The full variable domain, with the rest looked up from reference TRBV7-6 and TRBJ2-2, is GAGVSQSPRYKVTKRGQDVALRCDPISGHVSLYWYRQALGQGPEFLTYFNYEAQQDKSGLPNDRFSAERPEGSISTLTIQRTEQRDSAMYRCASSHGTYGELFFGEGSRLTVL.

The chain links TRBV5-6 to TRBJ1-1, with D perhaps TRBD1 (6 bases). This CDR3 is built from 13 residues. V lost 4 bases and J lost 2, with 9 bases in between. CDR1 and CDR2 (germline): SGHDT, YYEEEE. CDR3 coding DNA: TGTGCCAGCAGCATCAGGGGAAACACTGAAGCTTTCTTT. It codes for CASSIRGNTEAFF. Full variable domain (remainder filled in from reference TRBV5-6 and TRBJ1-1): DAGVTQSPTHLIKTRGQQVTLRCSPKSGHDTVSWYQQALGQGPQFIFQYYEEEERQRGNFPDRFSGHQFPNYSSELNVNALLLGDSALYLCASSIRGNTEAFFGQGTRLTVV.

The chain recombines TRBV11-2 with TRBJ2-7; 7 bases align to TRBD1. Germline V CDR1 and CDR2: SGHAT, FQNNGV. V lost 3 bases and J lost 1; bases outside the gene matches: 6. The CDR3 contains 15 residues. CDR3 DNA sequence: TGTGCCAGCAGCTTGGACAGGCATTCTTCCTACGAGCAGTACTTC. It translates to CASSLDRHSSYEQYF.

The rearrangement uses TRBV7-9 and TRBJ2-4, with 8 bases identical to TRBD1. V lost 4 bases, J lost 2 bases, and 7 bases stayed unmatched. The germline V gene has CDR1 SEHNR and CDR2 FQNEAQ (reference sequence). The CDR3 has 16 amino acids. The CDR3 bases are TGTGCCAGCAGCTCAGGGGGCTCTTTATCCAAAAACATTCAGTACTTC. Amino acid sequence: CASSSGGSLSKNIQYF.